The next 28 T cell receptor beta chains were all read from a single sample in a study of HIV-infected patients and healthy controls. Reverse transcription used 500 to 550 ng RNA and constant-region primers for alpha and beta. Using multiplexing indices, alpha and beta chain libraries were generated apart by chain-specific third strand synthesis. Using its own MiXCR run on the 5' RACE reads, TCRdb lists one record per CDR3 protein. The data hold fewer than 11,000 distinct CDR3 sequences, with over 4.5% observed a single time. All unsorted peripheral T cells were captured because whole blood was used without fractionation. The specimen comprised blood, sampled before antiretroviral therapy. Receptors originate from an adult with HIV infection.

This clonotype was seen ten or more times. CDR3: CASSYSTRQATGELFF. In nucleotides, the CDR3 is TGTGCCAGCAGTTACTCTACCCGACAGGCCACCGGGGAGCTGTTTTTT. The chain carries TRBV6-5 and TRBJ2-2; the D gene is possibly TRBD1 (6 bases). The germline CDR1 and CDR2 sequences are MNHEY and SVGAGI. With 0 bases removed from V and 4 bases from J, the gap between germline ends came to 12 bases. The CDR3 spans 16 residues.

This clonotype is deemed medium-sized (0.01 to 0.1%). The chain employs TRBV12-3 or TRBV12-4 and TRBJ1-1; D call uncertain. This CDR3 has 13 residues. The V end was cut by 3 bases, the J end by 1 base, with 6 bases between. CDR3 sequence: CASSLSGNTEAFF. The DNA of the CDR3 is TGTGCCAGCAGTTTGTCAGGGAACACTGAAGCTTTCTTT.

This clonotype was counted at least ten times. J is TRBJ2-2 and V is TRBV25-1, with TRBD2 as a possible D gene (5 bases). CDR1 and CDR2 from the germline V gene are MGHDK and SYGVNS. Trimming stripped 6 bases from V and 2 bases from J, with 7 bases between. The CDR3 has 13 amino acids. DNA for the CDR3: TGTGCCAGCAGCGCGGGTAACACCGGGGAGCTGTTTTTT. Protein product: CASSAGNTGELFF.

The V and J genes are TRBV12-3 or TRBV12-4 and TRBJ1-3; no firm D call. The CDR3 has 17 amino acids. V was trimmed by 4 bases and J by 0 bases, leaving 16 bases between them. In DNA, the CDR3 is TGTGCCAGCAGTTCAATATTAGGACGGAGCTCTGGAAACACCATATATTTT. This encodes CASSSILGRSSGNTIYF.

The V call is TRBV12-3 or TRBV12-4, the J call TRBJ2-7, with D perhaps matching TRBD1 (5 bases). V lost 3 bases and J lost 4, with 13 bases in between. This CDR3 comprises 14 residues. CDR3 nucleotide sequence: TGTGCCAGCAGTTTTCGGGCCGCAGGGTACGAGCAGTACTTC. It yields the protein CASSFRAAGYEQYF.

Judged by abundance, this clonotype is medium-sized. The V and J genes are TRBV7-9 and TRBJ1-4; TRBD1 might be the D (5 bases). CDR1 and CDR2 from the germline V gene are SEHNR and FQNEAQ (reference sequence). The germline V and J ends were trimmed by 3 bases and 8 bases, with 10 bases remaining between them. There are 13 residues in the CDR3. CDR3 in amino acids: CASSFRGDEKLFF. CDR3 bases: TGTGCCAGCAGCTTCCGGGGGGACGAAAAACTGTTTTTT. The complete variable domain, with remaining parts taken from reference TRBV7-9 and TRBJ1-4, reads DTGVSQNPRHKITKRGQNVTFRCDPISEHNRLYWYRQTLGQGPEFLTYFQNEAQLEKSRLLSDRFSAERPKGSFSTLEIQRTEQGDSAMYLCASSFRGDEKLFFGSGTQLSVL.

This clonotype is medium-sized within its sample. The rearrangement uses TRBV7-9 and TRBJ2-5; TRBD2 might be the D (6 bases). CDR1 is SEHNR, CDR2 FQNEAQ, per germline (reference sequence). The CDR3 is made up of 17 amino acids. Trimming took 5 bases from V and 0 from J, leaving 19 bases between them. CDR3 sequence (DNA): TGTGCCAGCAGCCCCGCTACCTTGGGACTGTACCAAGAGACCCAGTACTTC. Translating it yields CASSPATLGLYQETQYF. The complete variable domain, with remaining parts taken from reference TRBV7-9 and TRBJ2-5, reads DTGVSQNPRHKITKRGQNVTFRCDPISEHNRLYWYRQTLGQGPEFLTYFQNEAQLEKSRLLSDRFSAERPKGSFSTLEIQRTEQGDSAMYLCASSPATLGLYQETQYFGPGTRLLVL.

This clonotype rates as medium-sized. This rearrangement joins TRBV7-9 to TRBJ2-5, with unresolved D. This CDR3 spans 16 amino acids. Germline CDR1 SEHNR, CDR2 FQNEAQ (reference sequence). V was shortened by 0 bases and J by 2 bases, with 13 bases between the two germline ends. The CDR3 region is CASSLAKGGQQETQYF. CDR3 DNA: TGTGCCAGCAGCTTAGCGAAGGGTGGGCAGCAAGAGACCCAGTACTTC.

This clonotype was seen many times. The gene calls are TRBV10-3 and TRBJ2-3; D not certain. V lost 5 bases to trimming and J lost 2 bases, with 14 bases between them. The CDR3 consists of 15 residues. Germline V gene lookup returns CDR1 ENHRY and CDR2 SYGVKD. In DNA, the CDR3 is TGTGCCATCAGTAAGGCTAATGGATTCACAGATACGCAGTATTTT. Translation: CAISKANGFTDTQYF.

By its share, this clonotype is medium-sized (0.01 to 0.1%). V usage is TRBV29-1 and J usage is TRBJ2-1; TRBD2 agrees at 10 bases. The CDR3 length is 13 residues. Germline CDR1 is SQVTM and CDR2 is ANQGSEA. The junction had 6 bases not matched to a gene; V was cut back by 7 bases and J by 6 bases. DNA of the CDR3: TGCAGCGCCTTAGCGGGAGGTCGCAATGAGCAGTTCTTC. Its translation is CSALAGGRNEQFF.

The V gene is TRBV12-3 or TRBV12-4, the J gene TRBJ2-1; 11 nucleotides match TRBD2. Trimming cost V 1 base and J 2 bases; bases outside gene matches: 7. The CDR3 spans 18 residues. CDR3 bases: TGTGCCAGCAGTTTAGTTTGGACTAGCGGGCTCACCTACAATGAGCAGTTCTTC. Protein: CASSLVWTSGLTYNEQFF.

Ten or more counts support this clonotype. The J gene is TRBJ2-1, the V gene TRBV6-6; 8 bases line up with TRBD2. Germline V gene sequence: CDR1 MNHNY, CDR2 SVGAGI (reference sequence). This CDR3 is 15 amino acids long. The J segment lost 5 bases and the V segment lost 5 bases, leaving 8 bases of the junction unmatched. The CDR3 DNA reads TGTGCCAGCAGTCCTCTAGCGGGTAGCCACAATGAGCAGTTCTTC. It encodes CASSPLAGSHNEQFF.

Within the sample, this clonotype is medium-sized. The chain uses TRBV12-3 or TRBV12-4 and TRBJ2-5, with TRBD2 identical over 7 bases. The CDR3 sequence is 15 residues long. The V gene end was trimmed by 3 bases and the J gene end by 2 bases; junction bases not matched to a gene: 6. The CDR3 reads CASSFGAGLQETQYF. CDR3 in DNA: TGTGCCAGCAGTTTTGGGGCGGGACTACAAGAGACCCAGTACTTC.

CDR3 bases: TGTGCCAGCAGCTCCTCTTCGGGTTCCTACGAGCAGTACTTC. Translation gives CASSSSSGSYEQYF. The genes are TRBV7-9 and TRBJ2-7; no clear D. Between the trimmed V and J ends, which lost 4 bases and 1 base, there was a span of 11 bases. The CDR3 loop spans 14 amino acids. Germline V gene sequence: CDR1 SEHNR, CDR2 FQNEAQ (reference sequence).

This clonotype was seen at least ten times. The V gene is TRBV29-1, the J gene TRBJ2-1, with D perhaps matching TRBD1 (5 bases). The CDR3 is made up of 12 amino acids. Trimming shortened V by 0 bases and J by 8 bases, and 8 bases separated the two germline ends. The germline CDR1 and CDR2 sequences are SQVTM and ANQGSEA. The CDR3 loop is CSVEDRVYEQFF. The CDR3 nucleotides read TGCAGCGTTGAAGACAGGGTCTATGAGCAGTTCTTC.

This clonotype was seen many times. This rearrangement joins TRBV5-1 to TRBJ2-3, with 7 bases matching TRBD1. V trimming: 1 base; J trimming: 1 base; junction bases outside the gene matches: 6. There are 16 residues in the CDR3. Germline CDR1 is SGHRS and CDR2 is YFSETQ. The CDR3 protein is CASSLIGTVGTDTQYF. Here the CDR3 DNA reads TGCGCCAGCAGCTTGATTGGGACAGTGGGCACAGATACGCAGTATTTT.

This clonotype has ten or more counts. This sequence joins TRBV4-1 and TRBJ2-3; D is possibly TRBD2 (6 bases). The CDR3 is made up of 15 amino acids. CDR1 is MGHRA, CDR2 YSYEKL, per germline. Trimming cost V 5 bases and J 1 base, with 13 bases left between them. The CDR3 spells CASSATSIGTDTQYF. CDR3 sequence (DNA): TGCGCCAGCAGCGCTACTAGCATCGGCACAGATACGCAGTATTTT.

The table lists this clonotype with many counts. The V and J genes are TRBV18 and TRBJ2-1, with D possibly matching TRBD2 (5 bases). This CDR3 is built from 14 residues. V was clipped by 3 bases and J by 3 bases, with 9 bases between them. Germline V gene lookup returns CDR1 KGHSH and CDR2 LQKENI. CDR3 coding DNA: TGTGCCAGCTCACCGGGAGAGGTCTACAATGAGCAGTTCTTC. It codes for CASSPGEVYNEQFF.

This clonotype was observed a handful of times. This chain joins TRBV3-1 and TRBJ2-1; TRBD2 might be the D (7 bases). V was pared by 4 bases and J by 4 bases, with 11 bases between. The CDR3 runs 14 residues. CDR1 and CDR2 (germline): LGHDT, YNNKEL (reference sequence). The chain's CDR3 is CASSPGGPYNEQFF. Written as DNA, the CDR3 is TGTGCCAGCAGCCCCGGGGGGCCTTACAATGAGCAGTTCTTC.

This clonotype was seen at least ten times. The chain is built from TRBV21-1 and TRBJ2-3; the table's D call TRBD2 went unverified against the DNA. TRBV21-1 is recorded as a pseudogene. CDR3 length: 17 amino acids. CDR3 sequence: CASLLASMPNGTDTQYF. The CDR3 DNA is TGTGCCAGTCTACTAGCGAGTATGCCGAACGGCACAGATACGCAGTATTTT.

Many counts were recorded for this clonotype. The rearrangement joins TRBV25-1 to TRBJ2-3; the D is unclear. The V end lost 5 bases, the J end lost 2 bases, and 20 bases lay between the germline ends. The CDR3 length is 17 residues. CDR1 and CDR2 from the germline V gene are MGHDK and SYGVNS. The DNA of the CDR3 is TGTGCCAGCAGTTCCCACCTGGAAGACATGTCCACAGATACGCAGTATTTT. Protein product: CASSSHLEDMSTDTQYF.

This clonotype was recorded at least ten times. V gene TRBV11-2 combines with J gene TRBJ1-3; TRBD1 matches at 11 bases. Trimming at V came to 3 bases and at J to 3 bases, leaving 4 bases not matched to a gene. Germline V gives CDR1 SGHAT, CDR2 FQNNGV. The CDR3 spans 16 residues. CDR3 region: CASSFGQGAGGNTIYF. For the CDR3, the DNA is TGTGCCAGCAGCTTCGGACAGGGGGCTGGTGGAAACACCATATATTTT.

In its sample, this clonotype was seen many times. This sequence joins TRBV2 and TRBJ2-3, with TRBD1 identical over 11 bases. Trimming at V came to 8 bases and at J to 4 bases, leaving 5 bases not matched to a gene. The CDR3 totals 14 residues. In germline, CDR1 is SNHLY, CDR2 FYNNEI. For the CDR3, the DNA is TGTGCCAGCGATGGGACAGGGGGTGCAGATACGCAGTATTTT. Its protein is CASDGTGGADTQYF.

This clonotype was seen at least ten times. This chain connects TRBV25-1 to TRBJ2-7, with 8 positions matching TRBD2. Germline V gene data show CDR1 as MGHDK and CDR2 as SYGVNS. The junction had 18 bases not matched to a gene; V was cut back by 4 bases and J by 7 bases. The CDR3 covers 17 residues. The CDR3 sequence is CASSASAAGTRFMEQYF. DNA for the CDR3: TGTGCCAGCAGTGCATCGGCTGCCGGGACTAGGTTTATGGAGCAGTACTTC.

This clonotype occurred many times. The rearrangement joins TRBV12-3 or TRBV12-4 to TRBJ1-5; the match to TRBD1 covers 9 bases. Trimming removed 6 bases from V and 7 bases from J; junction bases left unmatched: 10. The CDR3 sequence is 15 residues long. The CDR3 here is CASRAGTGIGQPQHF. The CDR3 region has the DNA TGTGCCAGCAGGGCCGGGACAGGGATAGGACAGCCCCAGCATTTT.

This clonotype ranks as medium-sized (0.01 to 0.1%). The chain employs TRBV13 and TRBJ2-1, with 11 bases that match TRBD1. This CDR3 has 19 amino acids. Trimming removed 4 bases from V and 1 base from J; junction bases left unmatched: 12. CDR1 PRHDT and CDR2 FYEKMQ come from the germline V gene (reference sequence). Here the CDR3 reads CASSSKGQGVFSSYNEQFF. The CDR3 nucleotides read TGTGCCAGCAGCTCTAAGGGACAGGGGGTTTTCAGTTCCTACAATGAGCAGTTCTTC. Combining the CDR3 with reference TRBV13 and TRBJ2-1 gives the whole variable domain AAGVIQSPRHLIKEKRETATLKCYPIPRHDTVYWYQQGPGQDPQFLISFYEKMQSDKGSIPDRFSAQQFSDYHSELNMSSLELGDSALYFCASSSKGQGVFSSYNEQFFGPGTRLTVL.

This clonotype was detected many times. The V call is TRBV6-2 or TRBV6-3, the J call TRBJ2-1, with TRBD2 identical over 8 bases. The length of the CDR3 is 20 residues. The germline V gene has CDR1 MNHEY and CDR2 SVGEGT. Trimming removed 0 bases from V and 0 bases from J; junction bases left unmatched: 13. DNA for the CDR3: TGTGCCAGCAGTTACTCGATATCAGGCAGCGGGAGCAGCTCCTACAATGAGCAGTTCTTC. Translation gives CASSYSISGSGSSSYNEQFF.

This clonotype was detected many times. This chain links TRBV7-9 with TRBJ2-5; 10 positions agree with TRBD2. CDR1 is SEHNR, CDR2 FQNEAQ, per germline (reference sequence). The CDR3 is 16 amino acids. Trimming at V came to 4 bases and at J to 1 base, leaving 6 bases not matched to a gene. The CDR3 region has the DNA TGTGCCAGCAGCTCATCTAGCGGGGGTTTCCAAGAGACCCAGTACTTC. This codes for CASSSSSGGFQETQYF.